These 28 T cell receptor beta chains originate from one sample sequenced in a study of blood T cell repertoires in COVID-19. TCRdb's copy holds only in-frame clones and misses some; the assay was immunoSEQ multiplex PCR. The repertoire holds approximately 100,000 clones, with around 85% as singletons. Material for sequencing was peripheral blood. Receptors originate from a man at least 80 years old with acute or convalescent COVID-19.

J is TRBJ2-7 and V is TRBV6-2 or TRBV6-3; 9 bases fit TRBD2. The germline gives CDR1 MNHEY, CDR2 SVGEGT. Trimming removed 2 bases from V and 4 bases from J; junction bases left unmatched: 6. The CDR3 covers 15 residues. The CDR3 here is CASSYGSSGMYEQYF. CDR3 nucleotide sequence: TGTGCCAGCAGTTACGGGTCTAGCGGGATGTACGAGCAGTACTTC.

The chain links TRBV6-5 to TRBJ1-6, with 7 bases lining up with TRBD1. CDR1 and CDR2 from the germline V gene are MNHEY and SVGAGI. The CDR3 extends over 16 amino acids. The J segment lost 9 bases and the V segment lost 0 bases, leaving 8 bases of the junction unmatched. CDR3: CASSYSGTALASPLHF. CDR3 nucleotides: TGTGCCAGCAGTTACTCCGGGACAGCCCTCGCTTCACCCCTCCACTTT.

The V and J genes are TRBV9 and TRBJ2-1; the match to TRBD2 covers 7 bases. This CDR3 is built from 16 residues. Germline V lookup: CDR1 SGDLS, CDR2 YYNGEE. Trimming removed 4 bases from V and 1 base from J; junction bases left unmatched: 8. CDR3 residues: CASSSLLADSYNEQFF. As DNA, the CDR3 is TGTGCCAGCAGCTCTTTGCTAGCGGATTCCTACAATGAGCAGTTCTTC.

V is TRBV30 and J is TRBJ1-2; 8 bases line up with TRBD1. The germline gives CDR1 GTSNPN, CDR2 SVGIG (reference sequence). V shed 2 bases, J shed 4 bases, and the junction held 3 bases outside the gene matches. The CDR3 has 13 amino acids. The CDR3 loop reads CAWSKTGGYGYTF. CDR3 nucleotides: TGTGCCTGGAGTAAAACAGGGGGCTATGGCTACACCTTC.

The rearrangement joins TRBV18 to TRBJ1-2; a possible D gene is TRBD1 (5 bases). This CDR3 region has 14 residues. V lost 0 bases and J lost 7, with 12 bases in between. Germline V CDR1 and CDR2: KGHSH, LQKENI. CDR3 in amino acids: CASSPPSAGLGYTF. The CDR3 nucleotides read TGTGCCAGCTCACCACCGAGTGCAGGGCTTGGCTACACCTTC.

This chain uses TRBV5-4 with TRBJ1-3; D call uncertain. Trimming cost V 5 bases and J 4 bases, with 19 bases left between them. Germline V gene sequence: CDR1 SGHNT, CDR2 YYREEE (reference sequence). There are 16 residues in the CDR3. CDR3 amino acids: CASSLGGRRPGNTIYF. CDR3 sequence (DNA): TGTGCCAGCAGTCTTGGAGGCAGGCGACCCGGAAACACCATATATTTT.

The CDR3 DNA reads as TGTGCCATCAGTGAGGCCCGGGGTGAAAAACTGTTTTTT. Translation gives CAISEARGEKLFF. The V call is TRBV10-3, the J call TRBJ1-4; D unresolved. The germline CDR1 and CDR2 sequences are ENHRY and SYGVKD. V lost 2 bases to trimming and J lost 7 bases, with 8 bases between them. There are 13 residues in the CDR3.

The V gene is TRBV2, the J gene TRBJ1-6, with a weak D call TRBD1 (5 bases). This CDR3 region has 14 residues. The V and J ends lost 6 bases and 10 bases respectively, with 16 bases between them. Germline V gene data show CDR1 as SNHLY and CDR2 as FYNNEI. The CDR3 nucleotides read TGTGCCAGCAGACAGACAGAGCGCGGATCACCCCTCCACTTT. The encoded protein is CASRQTERGSPLHF.

The chain is built from TRBV5-1 and TRBJ2-7; D is unclear. CDR3 length: 14 amino acids. The V gene's germline CDR1 is SGHRS and CDR2 YFSETQ. Deletions cut 1 base from V and 0 bases from J, with 8 bases between. The DNA of the CDR3 is TGCGCCAGCAGCTTGAGTCCGGGCTCCTACGAGCAGTACTTC. This gives the protein CASSLSPGSYEQYF.

CDR3 in amino acids: CASSLAGLAGRYF. In DNA, the CDR3 is TGTGCCAGCAGCTTAGCCGGACTAGCGGGACGGTATTTT. The V and J genes are TRBV7-2 and TRBJ2-3, with 12 bases matching TRBD2. With V trimmed by 0 bases and J by 14 bases, 3 bases remained unmatched. Germline CDR1 is SGHTA and CDR2 is FQGNSA. CDR3 length: 13 amino acids.

The chain employs TRBV19 and TRBJ2-7, with 7 nucleotides matching TRBD1. This CDR3 is built from 12 residues. CDR1 and CDR2 from the germline V gene are LNHDA and SQIVND (reference sequence). With V trimmed by 6 bases and J by 3 bases, 2 bases remained unmatched. CDR3 in amino acids: CASRRDSYEQYF. As DNA, the CDR3 is TGTGCCAGTAGGAGGGACAGCTACGAGCAGTACTTC.

This clone has a single count. The J gene is TRBJ1-2, the V gene TRBV7-9, with D possibly matching TRBD1 (6 bases). V shed 1 base and J shed 8 bases, with 8 bases lying between them. Per germline, CDR1 SEHNR and CDR2 FQNEAQ (reference sequence). The CDR3 contains 12 residues. This CDR3 reads CASSLGTAGYTF. CDR3 DNA: TGTGCCAGCAGCTTAGGGACAGCGGGCTACACCTTC.

In its sample, this clone was seen a few times. The chain recombines TRBV28 with TRBJ2-7; a possible D gene is TRBD1 (5 bases). Germline lookup yields CDR1 MDHEN and CDR2 SYDVKM. Trimming pared 8 bases from V and 6 bases from J, leaving 14 bases between. CDR3 length equals 12 residues. The CDR3 protein is CASGYQGGEQYF. CDR3 coding DNA: TGTGCCAGCGGGTACCAGGGTGGCGAGCAGTACTTC. Using reference TRBV28 and TRBJ2-7 for the parts outside the CDR3, the full variable domain is DVKVTQSSRYLVKRTGEKVFLECVQDMDHENMFWYRQDPGLGLRLIYFSYDVKMKEKGDIPEGYSVSREKKERFSLILESASTNQTSMYLCASGYQGGEQYFGPGTRLTVT.

The rearrangement uses TRBV7-2 and TRBJ2-5; 12 bases agree with TRBD2. This CDR3 comprises 17 residues. With V trimmed by 3 bases and J by 0 bases, 5 bases remained unmatched. CDR1 and CDR2 from the germline V gene are SGHTA and FQGNSA. The CDR3 spells CASSLALAGGDQETQYF. In DNA, the CDR3 is TGTGCCAGCAGCTTGGCTCTAGCGGGAGGGGACCAAGAGACCCAGTACTTC.

V is TRBV16 and J is TRBJ2-6; 7 nucleotides line up with TRBD1. CDR3 size: 17 residues. V was clipped by 4 bases and J by 0 bases; unmatched bases: 6. In germline, CDR1 is KGHSY, CDR2 FQNENV. The CDR3 DNA reads TGTGCCAGCAGCCCCGAGACAGGGTACTCTGGGGCCAACGTCCTGACTTTC. Protein: CASSPETGYSGANVLTF.

V is TRBV6-2 or TRBV6-3 and J is TRBJ2-7, with D unclear. V lost 2 bases and J lost 3, with 11 bases in between. The CDR3 extends over 14 amino acids. Germline V gene data show CDR1 as MNHEY and CDR2 as SVGEGT. The CDR3 DNA is TGTGCCAGCAGTTACGCAGGTCGTAACTACGAGCAGTACTTC. This encodes CASSYAGRNYEQYF.

The chain joins TRBV18 to TRBJ2-7; 10 nucleotides line up with TRBD1. The CDR3 spans 13 residues. The V gene end was trimmed by 8 bases and the J gene end by 2 bases; junction bases not matched to a gene: 3. Germline CDR1 KGHSH, CDR2 LQKENI. The CDR3 region has the DNA TGTGCCAGCCGGGGACAGGGGCCCTACGAGCAGTACTTC. This sequence encodes CASRGQGPYEQYF.

The sample holds a few counts of this clone. The chain joins TRBV21-1 to TRBJ2-7; the table's D call, TRBD1, has no DNA check behind it. TRBV21-1 has pseudogene status. There are 15 residues in the CDR3. CDR3: CASSKRHRGSYEQYF. The CDR3 nucleotides read TGTGCCAGCAGCAAACGTCACAGGGGGTCCTACGAGCAGTACTTC.

The rearrangement links TRBV7-3 to TRBJ2-2; possible D gene TRBD2, 5 bases. Germline loops: CDR1 SGHTA, CDR2 FQGTGA. This CDR3 has 15 residues. Trimming stripped 5 bases from V and 5 bases from J, with 15 bases between. CDR3: CASSLGSHGTGELFF. DNA of the CDR3: TGTGCCAGCAGCCTGGGGAGTCATGGGACCGGGGAGCTGTTTTTT.

This rearrangement joins TRBV30 to TRBJ1-3, with 8 bases identical to TRBD1. CDR1 GTSNPN and CDR2 SVGIG come from the germline V gene (reference sequence). This CDR3 spans 12 amino acids. V lost 8 bases, J lost 2 bases, and 2 bases stayed unmatched. CDR3 protein: CARTGPGNTIYF. CDR3 in DNA: TGTGCCCGGACAGGGCCTGGAAACACCATATATTTT.

The chain employs TRBV14 and TRBJ1-3; D not resolved. Germline V gene lookup returns CDR1 SGHDN and CDR2 FVKESK. Trimming removed 2 bases at V and 3 bases at J, with 8 bases between. The length of the CDR3 is 14 residues. CDR3 loop: CASSQYQDGNTIYF. CDR3 DNA: TGTGCCAGCAGCCAATACCAGGATGGAAACACCATATATTTT.

Of note for this clone: This specimen includes other DNA sequences encoding the same CDR3. The chain employs TRBV6-1 and TRBJ1-5; 9 bases line up with TRBD1. V lost 3 bases and J lost 6; bases outside the gene matches: 3. The CDR3 loop spans 14 amino acids. Germline loops: CDR1 MNHNS, CDR2 SASEGT. CDR3 sequence reads: CASSETGGGQPQHF. The CDR3, as DNA: TGTGCCAGCAGTGAGACAGGGGGTGGTCAGCCCCAGCATTTT.

This clone was picked up one time. CDR3 DNA: TGCGCCAGCAGTGAGAGCGTTACCTACGAGCAGTACTTC. Encoded protein: CASSESVTYEQYF. The gene calls are TRBV10-2 and TRBJ2-7; D is unresolved. V shed 2 bases and J shed 2 bases, with 7 bases lying between them. Germline V gene data show CDR1 as WSHSY and CDR2 as SAAADI. This CDR3 is 13 amino acids long.

The CDR3 bases are TGTGCCAGCAGCTTGACGGGACTAGCGGGACGGGAGCAGTACTTC. It specifies CASSLTGLAGREQYF. This chain uses TRBV9 with TRBJ2-7, with 13 bases fitting TRBD2. Germline CDR1 and CDR2: SGDLS and YYNGEE. This CDR3 spans 15 amino acids. J lost 7 bases, V lost 4 bases, and 8 bases had no gene match.

V gene TRBV7-2 combines with J gene TRBJ1-1; perhaps TRBD1 as D (5 bases). Germline values: CDR1 SGHTA, CDR2 FQGNSA. The V gene lost 1 base and the J gene lost 6 bases, with 12 bases spanning the gap. The CDR3 sequence is 14 residues long. The CDR3 region has the DNA TGTGCCAGCAGCTTAGGCACAGGAGTACCTGAAGCTTTCTTT. Protein sequence: CASSLGTGVPEAFF.

The genes are TRBV24-1 and TRBJ2-5, with 12 bases fitting TRBD2. Germline CDR1 is KGHDR and CDR2 is SFDVKD. The CDR3 has 16 amino acids. V trimming: 9 bases; J trimming: 1 base; junction bases outside the gene matches: 8. CDR3 in DNA: TGTGCCACCGCGCTAGGACTAGCGGGAACCCAAGAGACCCAGTACTTC. This sequence encodes CATALGLAGTQETQYF.

The V and J genes are TRBV5-1 and TRBJ2-2, with 10 bases identical to TRBD1. The germline CDR1 and CDR2 sequences are SGHRS and YFSETQ. This CDR3 has 15 residues. The trim removed 4 bases at V and 4 bases at J, leaving 4 bases unmatched. Here the CDR3 reads CASSTGTGVTGELFF. The CDR3 bases are TGCGCCAGCAGCACAGGGACAGGGGTCACCGGGGAGCTGTTTTTT.

The V gene is TRBV7-6, the J gene TRBJ2-7; D unclear. The CDR3 runs to 15 residues. V lost 2 bases and J 3 bases, leaving 14 bases between the germline ends. In germline, CDR1 is SGHVS, CDR2 FNYEAQ. CDR3 nucleotide sequence: TGTGCCAGCAGCTTATCAGACTCCCTAGGCTACGAGCAGTACTTC. This translates into CASSLSDSLGYEQYF.